This note documents a single TCR beta chain sequence. These data belong to a study of T cells in Graves' hyperthyroidism and ophthalmopathy. Authors of the study amplified TCR beta CDR3 regions from RNA transcripts. Primed by the HTBI set, a first-round RT-PCR was run on the TCR CDR3. TCRdb re-called the multiplex PCR reads with MiXCR, one entry per CDR3 protein. Seen here are around 580,000 distinct CDR3 sequences, approximately 15% observed once, and the top ten hold around 19%. The CDR3 contains 14 residues. The germline V gene has CDR1 SGHTA and CDR2 FQGNSA. The V end was cut by 3 bases, the J end by 8 bases, with 14 bases between.

The sequencing input was blood. This TCR came from a woman younger than 30 with Graves' hyperthyroidism. The chain is built from TRBV7-2 and TRBJ2-1; D remains unclear. DNA of the CDR3: TGTGCCAGCAGCTTTTCCCTATGGTCCTATGAGCAGTTCTTC. This translates into CASSFSLWSYEQFF.